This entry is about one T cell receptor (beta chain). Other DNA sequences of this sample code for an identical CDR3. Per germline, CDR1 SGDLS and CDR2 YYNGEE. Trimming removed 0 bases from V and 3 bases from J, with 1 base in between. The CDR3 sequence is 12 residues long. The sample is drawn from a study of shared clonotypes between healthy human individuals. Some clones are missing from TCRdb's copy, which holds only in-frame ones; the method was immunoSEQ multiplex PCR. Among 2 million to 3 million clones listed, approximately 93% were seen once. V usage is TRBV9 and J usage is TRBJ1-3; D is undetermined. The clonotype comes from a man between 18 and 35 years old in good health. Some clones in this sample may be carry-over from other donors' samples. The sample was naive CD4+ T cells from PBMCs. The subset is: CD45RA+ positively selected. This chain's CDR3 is CASSVVGNTIYF. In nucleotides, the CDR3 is TGTGCCAGCAGCGTAGTTGGAAACACCATATATTTT. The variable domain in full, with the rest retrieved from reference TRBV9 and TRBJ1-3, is DSGVTQTPKHLITATGQRVTLRCSPRSGDLSVYWYQQSLDQGLQFLIQYYNGEERAKGNILERFSAQQFPDLHSELNLSSLELGDSALYFCASSVVGNTIYFGEGSWLTVV.